Following are 17 T cell receptor beta chains from one sample sequenced in a study of vaccination and CD4 T cells after COVID-19. The treatment was: approximately 10-day PBMC culture with coronavirus spike peptide pools or control peptides (ViraFEST assay). These receptors lack a known antigen. Once obtained from cultured CD4+ T cells, the DNA was sequenced using the Oncomine TCR Beta short-read assay. TCRdb re-analysed the PCR reads in MiXCR, keeping a single row per CDR3 protein. Here the sample spans more than 9,000 distinct CDR3 sequences, 40% to 50% being singletons. The sequenced material came from CD4+ T cells from blood, cultured in vitro. Receptors originate from a human donor who had recovered from COVID-19.

The V call is TRBV6-1, the J call TRBJ2-4, with D unclear. Per the germline V gene, CDR1 is MNHNS and CDR2 is SASEGT. This CDR3 has 15 amino acids. V was trimmed by 6 bases and J by 9 bases, leaving 21 bases between them. CDR3 DNA sequence: TGTGCCAGCAGCTCCTCCAGGTCCACCTCGCCCATTCAGTACTTC. Translating gives CASSSSRSTSPIQYF.

The sample holds a few counts of this clonotype. This chain connects TRBV7-3 to TRBJ1-2; weak D call: TRBD1 (5 bases). The CDR3 runs to 15 residues. Germline V gives CDR1 SGHTA, CDR2 FQGTGA. V lost 2 bases and J lost 2, with 12 bases in between. CDR3 in amino acids: CASSLEGLVNYGYTF. Here the CDR3 DNA reads TGTGCCAGCAGCTTAGAGGGACTGGTAAACTATGGCTACACCTTC.

The chain joins TRBV7-2 to TRBJ2-5; possibly TRBD1 for D (6 bases). Trimming stripped 5 bases from V and 1 base from J, with 11 bases between. The CDR3 has 14 amino acids. Germline loops: CDR1 SGHTA, CDR2 FQGNSA. For the CDR3, the DNA is TGTGCCAGCAGCCTTTGGACAGCCCAAGAGACCCAGTACTTC. Its protein is CASSLWTAQETQYF.

This clonotype was observed a few times. The chain has TRBV20-1 and TRBJ2-2, with a weak D call TRBD1 (5 bases). Germline V lookup: CDR1 DFQATT, CDR2 SNEGSKA (reference sequence). CDR3 length equals 15 residues. Trimming removed 0 bases from V and 0 bases from J, with 8 bases in between. The CDR3, as DNA: TGCAGTGCTAGAGATATCAGGGCGAACACCGGGGAGCTGTTTTTT. The encoded protein is CSARDIRANTGELFF.

CDR3 DNA sequence: TGCGCCAGCAGCCAAGAAGGGGGGGGGAGGAACTATGGCTACACCTTC. Its translation: CASSQEGGGRNYGYTF. The V call is TRBV4-3, the J call TRBJ1-2; D possibly corresponds to TRBD1 (6 bases). The germline V gene has CDR1 LGHNA and CDR2 YSLEER. There are 16 residues in the CDR3. Trimming cost V 0 bases and J 2 bases, with 13 bases left between them.

The sample holds a few counts of this clonotype. The V call is TRBV7-9, the J call TRBJ1-1; weak D call: TRBD1 (6 bases). The CDR3 consists of 15 residues. The germline V and J ends were trimmed by 2 bases and 2 bases, with 12 bases remaining between them. In germline, CDR1 is SEHNR, CDR2 FQNEAQ (reference sequence). The CDR3 sequence is CASSLPDRDNTEAFF. CDR3 sequence (DNA): TGTGCCAGCAGCTTACCGGACAGAGATAACACTGAAGCTTTCTTT.

This clonotype turned up a few times. The rearrangement joins TRBV7-9 to TRBJ1-5; possibly TRBD1 for D (6 bases). CDR1 is SEHNR and CDR2 is FQNEAQ in the germline V gene (reference sequence). V was trimmed by 1 base and J by 5 bases, leaving 12 bases between them. This CDR3 has 15 residues. Here the CDR3 DNA reads TGTGCCAGCAGCTTAGGGGGGCGAGGTGATCAGCCCCAGCATTTT. It encodes CASSLGGRGDQPQHF.

This clonotype was seen more than once but under ten times. The chain uses TRBV20-1 and TRBJ2-7; 12 nucleotides agree with TRBD2. The CDR3 contains 16 residues. Trimming removed 0 bases from V and 3 bases from J; junction bases left unmatched: 6. Germline CDR1 is DFQATT and CDR2 is SNEGSKA (reference sequence). CDR3 protein: CSARDPLAGGGYEQYF. The DNA for the CDR3 is TGCAGTGCTAGAGACCCCCTAGCGGGGGGGGGCTACGAGCAGTACTTC.

This clonotype was detected a few times. V usage is TRBV7-2 and J usage is TRBJ2-3; 12 bases agree with TRBD2. J was trimmed by 1 base and V by 5 bases; bases with no gene match: 10. CDR3 size: 18 residues. The germline V gene encodes CDR1 SGHTA and CDR2 FQGNSA. In DNA form, the CDR3 reads TGTGCCAGCAGCCCCCGGCTAGCGGGGGGGCGTGGCACAGATACGCAGTATTTT. Encoded protein: CASSPRLAGGRGTDTQYF.

The rearrangement uses TRBV14 and TRBJ1-6; D is perhaps TRBD1 (6 bases). Germline assignment: CDR1 SGHDN and CDR2 FVKESK. There are 16 residues in the CDR3. Between the trimmed V and J ends, which lost 1 base and 6 bases, there was a span of 13 bases. CDR3 sequence: CASSQAQGLSNSPLHF. Here the CDR3 DNA reads TGTGCCAGCAGCCAAGCACAGGGACTCTCTAATTCACCCCTCCACTTT. The whole variable domain, filled in from reference TRBV14 and TRBJ1-6, reads EAGVTQFPSHSVIEKGQTVTLRCDPISGHDNLYWYRRVMGKEIKFLLHFVKESKQDESGMPNNRFLAERTGGTYSTLKVQPAELEDSGVYFCASSQAQGLSNSPLHFGNGTRLTVT.

The chain joins TRBV20-1 to TRBJ1-1; 7 bases line up with TRBD1. Germline loops: CDR1 DFQATT, CDR2 SNEGSKA (reference sequence). After removal of 3 bases from V and 3 bases from J, the junction contained 10 bases not matched to a gene. CDR3 size: 15 residues. The CDR3 bases are TGCAGTGCTAGCCCCAAAGGACAGGAGGACACTGAAGCTTTCTTT. It translates to CSASPKGQEDTEAFF.

The chain is built from TRBV10-2 and TRBJ1-1; unclear D gene. This CDR3 region has 16 residues. From germline, CDR1 is WSHSY and CDR2 SAAADI. Trimming took 5 bases from V and 3 from J, leaving 19 bases between them. CDR3: CASSIGYLVADTEAFF. The CDR3, as DNA: TGCGCCAGCAGTATTGGGTATTTGGTTGCGGACACTGAAGCTTTCTTT.

The chain couples TRBV20-1 to TRBJ1-5; the D is unclear. Germline lookup yields CDR1 DFQATT and CDR2 SNEGSKA (reference sequence). This CDR3 spans 14 amino acids. V was shortened by 2 bases and J by 4 bases, with 12 bases between the two germline ends. CDR3 loop: CSARSAVSNQPQHF. CDR3 in DNA: TGCAGTGCTAGATCCGCTGTGAGTAATCAGCCCCAGCATTTT.

CDR3 loop: CASGLAGVETQYF. The CDR3 nucleotides read TGTGCCAGCGGGCTAGCGGGAGTTGAGACCCAGTACTTC. V gene TRBV6-2 or TRBV6-3 combines with J gene TRBJ2-5; 10 nucleotides match TRBD2. The V segment lost 8 bases and the J segment 5 bases; nucleotides outside the gene matches: 5. The CDR3 totals 13 residues. The germline gives CDR1 MNHEY, CDR2 SVGEGT.

This clonotype was found once. The chain recombines TRBV6-1 with TRBJ1-1; no clear D. Germline V gene data show CDR1 as MNHNS and CDR2 as SASEGT. The V end was cut by 5 bases, the J end by 4 bases, with 8 bases between. This CDR3 has 12 residues. The CDR3 region has the DNA TGTGCCAGCAGTCTAGTGGGCACTGAAGCTTTCTTT. Translated: CASSLVGTEAFF.

By share, this clonotype ranks as large. V usage is TRBV20-1 and J usage is TRBJ1-2; 7 nucleotides match TRBD1. CDR1 is DFQATT and CDR2 is SNEGSKA in the germline V gene (reference sequence). This CDR3 contains 13 residues. V shed 0 bases and J 4 bases; nucleotides not matched to a gene: 2. In nucleotides, the CDR3 is TGCAGTGCTAGAGATCAGGGGGGCTATGGCTACACCTTC. Translation: CSARDQGGYGYTF.

This clonotype is large. This chain connects TRBV7-6 to TRBJ1-1; no reliable D call. With 6 bases removed from V and 3 bases from J, the gap between germline ends came to 11 bases. The CDR3 spans 13 residues. CDR1 is SGHVS and CDR2 is FNYEAQ in the germline V gene. The CDR3 DNA sequence: TGTGCCAGCAGAAAGGAGAGTTACACTGAAGCTTTCTTT. The encoded protein is CASRKESYTEAFF.